The rows below give T cell receptor beta chains drawn from one sample of a study of OX40 agonist ivuxolimab in advanced cancers. Only in-frame clones appear in the TCRdb table, and some are missing; sequencing was by immunoSEQ multiplex PCR. The table lists tens of thousands of clones, around 84% of them singletons, with approximately 24% in the top ten. The sequencing used CD4+ or CD8+ T cells sorted from blood, collected in a trial of the OX40 agonist ivuxolimab. The receptors originated from an adult with an advanced solid tumor such as melanoma, head and neck, liver or kidney cancer. The CDR3 runs from the conserved cysteine through the conserved F or W. The D gene is left open where the match is weak. Rows may omit the clone size; those that give it use once, few, many or a size class.

clone size	J gene	V gene	D gene	CDR3 length	CDR3 DNA	CDR3 protein
-	TRBJ2-7	TRBV30	-	14	TGTGCCTGGAGTTCAGAGGCTGGGTCCTACGAGCAGTACTTC	CAWSSEAGSYEQYF
many	TRBJ1-1	TRBV18	TRBD1	15	TGTGCCAGCTCCCCAGCAGGGGGAGTGAACACTGAAGCTTTCTTT	CASSPAGGVNTEAFF
-	TRBJ1-2	TRBV5-3	-	13	TGTGCCAGCAGCTTCAGGGGAGGCTATGGCTACACCTTC	CASSFRGGYGYTF
-	TRBJ2-4	TRBV7-9	TRBD1	13	TGTGCCAGCGGGCAGGACAGGACGGACATTCAGTACTTC	CASGQDRTDIQYF
-	TRBJ2-1	TRBV19	-	11	TGTGCCAGTAGGGTGGGCAATGAGCAGTTCTTC	CASRVGNEQFF
-	TRBJ2-7	TRBV5-6	-	16	TGTGCCAGCAGCCTTTCTTTGGGACCGGGGGCGGGGGAGCAGTACTTC	CASSLSLGPGAGEQYF
-	TRBJ1-2	TRBV28	-	15	TGTGCCAGCAGTTTGCGGGCAGGGGCTAACTATGGCTACACCTTC	CASSLRAGANYGYTF
-	TRBJ2-3	TRBV27	-	13	TGTGCCAGCAGTTTGCTTATCACAGATACGCAGTATTTT	CASSLLITDTQYF
-	TRBJ2-7	TRBV27	-	14	TGTGCCACGTCCGTGGCGGGGCCCCCCTACGAGCAGTACTTC	CATSVAGPPYEQYF
-	TRBJ1-2	TRBV5-6	-	14	TGTGCCAGCAGCTTGATAGGCCGTGGGGATGACTACACCTTC	CASSLIGRGDDYTF
-	TRBJ2-3	TRBV11-2	TRBD2	19	TGTGCCAGCAGCTTTTTGTTCGGGGGGGCTACCACTAGCACAGATACGCAGTATTTT	CASSFLFGGATTSTDTQYF
medium-sized	TRBJ2-7	TRBV2	TRBD1	13	TGTGCCAGTTGGACAGGGGGCTATTACGAGCAGTACTTC	CASWTGGYYEQYF
-	TRBJ2-1	TRBV9	TRBD2	14	TGTGCCAGCAGCGATGGACTAGACCTTGAGCGGCAGTTCTTC	CASSDGLDLERQFF
once	TRBJ1-1	TRBV19	-	13	TGTGCCAGTAAGTGGACAGCCAACACTGAAGCTTTCTTT	CASKWTANTEAFF
-	TRBJ2-1	TRBV5-1	-	12	TGCGCCAGCAGCTTTCAACGGCGTGAGCAGTTCTTC	CASSFQRREQFF
-	TRBJ1-2	TRBV4-2	-	15	TGTGCCAGCAGCCAGTCCCCAGGGGCCGGCTATGGCTACACCTTC	CASSQSPGAGYGYTF
few	TRBJ2-7	TRBV27	-	15	TGTGCCAGCAGTCGGGGGGCCTCGAGCTCCTACGAGCAGTACTTC	CASSRGASSSYEQYF
-	TRBJ2-1	TRBV7-9	-	15	TGTGCCAGCAGCTTAGCGCTTACACAGTACAATGAGCAGTTCTTC	CASSLALTQYNEQFF
-	TRBJ1-3	TRBV7-3	-	15	TGTGCCAGCAGCTTAGGTGCTGGGCCTGGAAACACCATATATTTT	CASSLGAGPGNTIYF
-	TRBJ1-1	TRBV9	-	16	TGTGCCAGCAGCGTAGCTCCAACAAGAATGAACACTGAAGCTTTCTTT	CASSVAPTRMNTEAFF
once	TRBJ2-2	TRBV9	TRBD2	15	TGTGCCAGCAGCAAGGGACTAGCGGGGTTCGGGGAGCTGTTTTTT	CASSKGLAGFGELFF
-	TRBJ2-2	TRBV5-1	-	13	TGCGCCAGCAGCTTCTTCGACACCGGGGAGCTGTTTTTT	CASSFFDTGELFF
-	TRBJ2-1	TRBV29-1	-	15	TGCAGCGCTGAGGGTCTTGGACCGAACTACAATGAGCAGTTCTTC	CSAEGLGPNYNEQFF
-	TRBJ2-7	TRBV6-5	-	14	TGTGCCAGCAGTTACACCGGACATGGCGACGAGCAGTACTTC	CASSYTGHGDEQYF
-	TRBJ2-1	TRBV9	-	13	TGTGCCAGCAAGGGGGGATCCTACAATGAGCAGTTCTTC	CASKGGSYNEQFF
-	TRBJ2-1	TRBV19	-	15	TGTGCCAGTAGTATCGGGCAGGGATTTAACAATGAGCAGTTCTTC	CASSIGQGFNNEQFF
once	TRBJ2-7	TRBV19	-	15	TGTGCCAGTAGTATAGAGGGTCAGGGGAACTACGAGCAGTACTTC	CASSIEGQGNYEQYF
once	TRBJ2-1	TRBV28	-	15	TGTGCCAGCAGTTACATCAGGAGCTCCTACAATGAGCAGTTCTTC	CASSYIRSSYNEQFF
-	TRBJ1-2	TRBV11-3	TRBD1	13	TGTGCCAGCAGTGGGACAGAGTACTATGGCTACACCTTC	CASSGTEYYGYTF
-	TRBJ1-1	TRBV5-1	-	13	TGCGCCAGCAGCTTAAGGGGGGGCACTGAAGCTTTCTTT	CASSLRGGTEAFF
once	TRBJ2-5	TRBV19	-	15	TGTGCCAGTAGTATCGCGGACAGTCACCAAGAGACCCAGTACTTC	CASSIADSHQETQYF
once	TRBJ2-2	TRBV9	-	18	TGTGCCAGCAGCGACACCTCGATATTCGGCTCTAGCACCGGGGAGCTGTTTTTT	CASSDTSIFGSSTGELFF
large	TRBJ1-3	TRBV7-6	-	15	TGTGCCAGCAGCTTAGCTGGGGATACTGGAAACACCATATATTTT	CASSLAGDTGNTIYF
-	TRBJ1-1	TRBV7-8	TRBD1	16	TGTGCCAGCAACCCCGAATTTAACAGGGGCAACACTGAAGCTTTCTTT	CASNPEFNRGNTEAFF
-	TRBJ2-7	TRBV7-9	-	14	TGTGCCAGCAGCTTAGTACAGGGTAACGACGAGCAGTACTTC	CASSLVQGNDEQYF